The T cell receptor beta chain described here comes from a study of blood T cell repertoires in COVID-19. Some clones are missing from TCRdb's copy, which holds only in-frame ones; the method was immunoSEQ multiplex PCR. The data show about 180,000 clones, 88% seen once. CDR1 and CDR2 (germline): SGHRS, YFSETQ. After removal of 4 bases from V and 1 base from J, the junction contained 4 bases not matched to a gene. This CDR3 is built from 14 residues. The receptor was derived from a woman aged 18-29 years who had recovered from COVID-19. The sequenced sample was PBMCs or T cells enriched from blood (not recorded which). This chain joins TRBV5-1 and TRBJ1-2, with 7 bases matching TRBD1. The CDR3 region is CASSPGTDNYGYTF. In DNA form, the CDR3 reads TGCGCCAGCAGCCCCGGGACAGATAACTATGGCTACACCTTC.